This entry describes one TCR beta chain. What it binds is not known. The data originate from a study of T cell responses to AZD1222 COVID-19 vaccine. Study-level results: Donors were largely white British and mainly female; clonal diversity was possibly underestimated. Repertoire collection took place solely once the T cell response had peaked.

The CDR3 extends over 14 amino acids. Germline assignment: CDR1 LNHDA and CDR2 SQIVND (reference sequence). Trimming left V 2 bases short and J 4 bases short, with 9 bases between. Clones were sequenced by immunoSEQ multiplex PCR, and TCRdb holds only the in-frame ones, with some missing. The data contain under 200,000 clones, approximately 94% of them seen just once; the ten biggest clones take up about 3.5%. This clonotype originated in an adult who received the MenACWY meningococcal vaccine as a control. Source: peripheral blood, taken 28 days after the second dose of the MenACWY control vaccine. V is TRBV19 and J is TRBJ2-1, with unresolved D. The chain's CDR3 is CASSIPGAYNEQFF. The CDR3 region has the DNA TGTGCCAGTAGTATACCAGGTGCGTACAATGAGCAGTTCTTC.